Shown below are 8 T cell receptor beta chains from a single sample sequenced in a study of blood T cell repertoires in COVID-19. Clones were sequenced by immunoSEQ multiplex PCR, and TCRdb holds only the in-frame ones, with some missing. The profile shows about 230,000 clones, around 83% of them singletons. Material: peripheral blood. The receptor source for this set is a woman aged 45-65 years with acute or convalescent COVID-19.

This chain connects TRBV7-2 to TRBJ2-2; 8 positions agree with TRBD2. Germline CDR1 is SGHTA and CDR2 is FQGNSA. Losses at the gene ends were 2 bases for V and 4 bases for J; bases not matched to a gene: 6. The CDR3 contains 16 residues. The DNA of the CDR3 is TGTGCCAGCAGCTTAAAACCGGGGGGGTTCACCGGGGAGCTGTTTTTT. It translates to CASSLKPGGFTGELFF.

The chain combines TRBV6-4 with TRBJ1-5, with TRBD1 matching over 12 bases. V dropped 2 bases and J dropped 3; count of bases not matched to a gene: 2. The germline V gene encodes CDR1 MRHNA and CDR2 SNTAGT. The CDR3 is 16 residues long. DNA for the CDR3: TGTGCCAGCAGTGACCGGGACAGGGGGCTCAATCAGCCCCAGCATTTT. Its translation is CASSDRDRGLNQPQHF.

The chain joins TRBV6-5 to TRBJ1-1; no definite D call. Germline V gives CDR1 MNHEY, CDR2 SVGAGI. V shed 4 bases and J shed 1 base, with 4 bases lying between them. This CDR3 has 12 residues. This CDR3 reads CASSSGNTEAFF. The CDR3 bases are TGTGCCAGCAGTTCGGGGAACACTGAAGCTTTCTTT.

This chain connects TRBV4-2 to TRBJ2-7, with a possible D match to TRBD2 (6 bases). CDR1 and CDR2 from the germline V gene are LGHNA and YNFKEQ. V lost 4 bases, J lost 0 bases, and 13 bases lay in between. The CDR3 covers 15 residues. CDR3 amino acids: CASSPPRGSSYEQYF. In DNA, the CDR3 is TGTGCCAGCAGCCCCCCACGGGGGTCCTCCTACGAGCAGTACTTC.

The chain combines TRBV23-1 with TRBJ1-5, with TRBD1 as a possible D gene (6 bases). TRBV23-1 falls under the ORF class, with uncertain function. The V and J ends lost 2 bases and 0 bases respectively, with 14 bases between them. CDR3 length: 17 amino acids. Here the CDR3 reads CASSQKGGENSNQPQHF. The CDR3, as DNA: TGCGCCAGCAGTCAAAAAGGGGGAGAAAATAGCAATCAGCCCCAGCATTTT.

The V and J genes are TRBV7-3 and TRBJ1-1; 7 bases align to TRBD1. CDR1 is SGHTA and CDR2 is FQGTGA in the germline V gene. Trimming cost V 5 bases and J 6 bases; bases outside gene matches: 6. The CDR3 is made up of 13 amino acids. The DNA of the CDR3 is TGTGCCAGCAGCCCCACAGGGGCCGCTGAAGCTTTCTTT. Protein: CASSPTGAAEAFF.

The gene calls are TRBV27 and TRBJ1-2, with 7 bases aligning to TRBD1. V gave up 7 bases and J gave up 8 bases; unmatched junction bases: 22. The CDR3 totals 17 residues. Germline lookup yields CDR1 MNHEY and CDR2 SMNVEV (reference sequence). Here the CDR3 reads CASKSIPFLTGVGGYTF. CDR3 DNA: TGTGCCAGCAAGTCTATCCCCTTCCTAACAGGGGTTGGCGGCTACACCTTC.

The gene calls are TRBV28 and TRBJ2-7; D not certain. This CDR3 has 11 amino acids. Trimming shortened V by 9 bases and J by 3 bases, and 9 bases separated the two germline ends. Germline CDR1 reads MDHEN; CDR2 reads SYDVKM. This CDR3 is CASTGFYEQYF. CDR3 coding DNA: TGTGCCAGTACCGGGTTCTACGAGCAGTACTTC.